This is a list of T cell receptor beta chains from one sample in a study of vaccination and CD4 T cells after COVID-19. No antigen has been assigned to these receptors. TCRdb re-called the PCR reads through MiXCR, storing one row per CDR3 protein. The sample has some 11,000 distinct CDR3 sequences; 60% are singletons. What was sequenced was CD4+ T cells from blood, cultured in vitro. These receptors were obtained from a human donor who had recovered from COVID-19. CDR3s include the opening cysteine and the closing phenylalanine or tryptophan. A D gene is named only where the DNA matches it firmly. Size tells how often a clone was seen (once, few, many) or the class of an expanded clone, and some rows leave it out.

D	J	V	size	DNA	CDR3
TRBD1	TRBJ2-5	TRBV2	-	TGTGCCAGCAGTCAAGACAGGGGTGAGACCCAGTACTTC	CASSQDRGETQYF
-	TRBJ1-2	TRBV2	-	TGTGCCAGCAGTGAAGGCGCGCGGATATATGGCTACACCTTC	CASSEGARIYGYTF
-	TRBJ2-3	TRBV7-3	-	TGTGCCAGCAGCTTAAGAGGGCAGCTGCGAACAGATACGCAGTATTTT	CASSLRGQLRTDTQYF
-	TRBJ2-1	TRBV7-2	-	TGTGCCAGCAGCCACCCCCCAGGGGGGGACAATGAGCAGTTCTTC	CASSHPPGGDNEQFF
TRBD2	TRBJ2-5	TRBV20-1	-	TGCAGTGCCCCCGCGGGGGGCCAAGAGACCCAGTACTTC	CSAPAGGQETQYF
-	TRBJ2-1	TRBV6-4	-	TGTGCCAGCAGTGCTAGCGAGAGCAATGAGCAGTTCTTC	CASSASESNEQFF
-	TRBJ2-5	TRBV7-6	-	TGTGCCAGCAGCTTCTCAGGGAATCAAGAGACCCAGTACTTC	CASSFSGNQETQYF
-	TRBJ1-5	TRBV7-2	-	TGTGCCAGCAGCTCAGGGTATAGCAATCAGCCCCAGCATTTT	CASSSGYSNQPQHF
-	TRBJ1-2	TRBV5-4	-	TGTGCCAGCAGCCCAGAAAGGAGTAATGGCTACACCTTC	CASSPERSNGYTF
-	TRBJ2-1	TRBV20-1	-	TGCAGTGCTAGAGGCCTAGCCCACAATGAGCAGTTCTTC	CSARGLAHNEQFF
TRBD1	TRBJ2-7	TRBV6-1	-	TGTGCCAGCAGCTTCGGACAGGGAAGCTCCTACGAGCAGTACTTC	CASSFGQGSSYEQYF
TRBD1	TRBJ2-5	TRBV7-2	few	TGTGCCAGCAGATCCGACAGGGGGCGCGTAGAGACCCAGTACTTC	CASRSDRGRVETQYF
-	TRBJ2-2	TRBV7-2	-	TGTGCCAGCAGCTTAGGACGGGCCACCGGGGAGCTGTTTTTT	CASSLGRATGELFF
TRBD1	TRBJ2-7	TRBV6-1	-	TGTGCCAGCAGTGGGGAGAGGGGGCCCTACGAGCAGTACTTC	CASSGERGPYEQYF
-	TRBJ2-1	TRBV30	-	TGTGCCTGGACACGTCGCTTAGAAGCCAATGAGCAGTTCTTC	CAWTRRLEANEQFF
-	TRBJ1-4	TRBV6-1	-	TGTGCCAGCAGGCCGGGACGGAGGGAGGAAAAACTGTTTTTT	CASRPGRREEKLFF
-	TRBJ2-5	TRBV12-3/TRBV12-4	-	TGTGCCAGCAGTTCGAGAAAGACCCAGTACTTC	CASSSRKTQYF
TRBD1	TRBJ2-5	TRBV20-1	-	TGCAGTGCCGTCAGACAGGGCATAGAGACCCAGTACTTC	CSAVRQGIETQYF
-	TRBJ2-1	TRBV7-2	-	TGTGCCAGCAGCCCGGGGCCAGCCGGGAATGAGCAGTTCTTC	CASSPGPAGNEQFF
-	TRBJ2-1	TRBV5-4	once	TGTGCCAGCAGCTTCGCGAGACAGAGCTCCTACAATGAGCAGTTCTTC	CASSFARQSSYNEQFF
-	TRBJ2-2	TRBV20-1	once	TGCAGTGCTAGAGGAATCGGCGACGGGGAGCTGCTTTTT	CSARGIGDGELLF
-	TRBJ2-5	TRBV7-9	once	TGTGCCAGCAGCCAGACGGGGCAGGGGGGACGGGAGACCCAGTACTTC	CASSQTGQGGRETQYF
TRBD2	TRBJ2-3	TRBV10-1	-	TGCGCCAGGTCCCCCCTGACTAGCCTAGATACGCAGTATTTT	CARSPLTSLDTQYF
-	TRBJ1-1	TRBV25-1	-	TGTGCCAGCAGTACAGGATGGAACACTGAAGCTTTCTTT	CASSTGWNTEAFF
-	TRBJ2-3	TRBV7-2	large	TGTGCCAGCTCCAGTTTCGGAGGTGGCACAGATACGCAGTATTTT	CASSSFGGGTDTQYF
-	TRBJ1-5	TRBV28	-	TGTGCCAGCAGTTTAAGTCTCCAGCCCCAGCATTTT	CASSLSLQPQHF
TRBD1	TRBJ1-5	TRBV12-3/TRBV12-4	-	TGTGCCACCAAAAGACAGGGGGCCGAACAGCCCCAGCATTTT	CATKRQGAEQPQHF
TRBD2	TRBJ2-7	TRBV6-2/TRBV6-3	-	TGTGCCAGCAACATAGCGGGGGCAGGCTCCTACGAGCAGTACTTC	CASNIAGAGSYEQYF
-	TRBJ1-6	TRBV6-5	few	TGTGCCAGCAGTTACTCGAGGTTGGGGGCGGCCTATAATTCACCCCTCCACTTT	CASSYSRLGAAYNSPLHF
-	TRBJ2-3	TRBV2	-	TGTGCCAGCAGAAGAATTGGGGGAGGTTCCACAGATACGCAGTATTTT	CASRRIGGGSTDTQYF
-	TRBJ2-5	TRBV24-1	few	TGTGCCACCAGTGATTTTCACGGGACCCAGTACTTC	CATSDFHGTQYF
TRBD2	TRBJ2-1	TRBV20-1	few	TGCAGTGCTAGAGCTAGCGGGTACAATGAGCAGTTCTTC	CSARASGYNEQFF
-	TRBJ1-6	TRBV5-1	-	TGCGCCAGCAGCCCTCAGGGCGGAACACCCCTCCACTTT	CASSPQGGTPLHF
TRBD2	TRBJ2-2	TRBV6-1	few	TGTGCCAGTTCAGGACTAGCGGGAGGGTATATCGGGGAGCTGTTTTTT	CASSGLAGGYIGELFF
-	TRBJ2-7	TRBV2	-	TGTGCCAGCGGGGACGTCGACGAGCAGTACTTC	CASGDVDEQYF
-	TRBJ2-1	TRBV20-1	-	TGCAGTGCCCGAGACGTTAACAATGAGCAGTTCTTC	CSARDVNNEQFF
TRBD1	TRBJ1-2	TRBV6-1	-	TGTGCCAGCAGGGGACAGTCTAACTATGGCTACACCTTC	CASRGQSNYGYTF
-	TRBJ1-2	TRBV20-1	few	TGCAGTGCTAGACTTAAGGGCTCCGGCGGCTACACCTTC	CSARLKGSGGYTF
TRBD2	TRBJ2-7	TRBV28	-	TGTGCCAGCAGCACCCAGCGGGAGGGGAATTACGAGCAGTACTTC	CASSTQREGNYEQYF
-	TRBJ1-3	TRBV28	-	TGTGCCAGTTTGGACAGACGGGGAAACACCATATATTTT	CASLDRRGNTIYF
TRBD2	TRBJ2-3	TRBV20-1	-	TGCAGTGCTCCTACTAGCGGGATGGTGGCCGATACGCAGTATTTT	CSAPTSGMVADTQYF
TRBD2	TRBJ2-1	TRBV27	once	TGTGCCAGCAGCATCAGTAGCGGGTCCTACAATGAGCAGTTCTTC	CASSISSGSYNEQFF
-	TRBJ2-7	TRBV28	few	TGTGCCAGCAGTTTAGCGGGAACATACGAGCAGTACTTC	CASSLAGTYEQYF
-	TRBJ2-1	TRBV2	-	TGTGCCAGCAGTGAATACAATGAGCAGTTCTTC	CASSEYNEQFF
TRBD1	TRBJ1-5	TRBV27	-	TGTGCCAGCAGAAACAGGGGCGCGAATGGCGATCAGCCCCAGCATTTT	CASRNRGANGDQPQHF
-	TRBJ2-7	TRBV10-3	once	TGTGCCATCAGTGATCGACAGGACTACGAGCAGTACTTC	CAISDRQDYEQYF
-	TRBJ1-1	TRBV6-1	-	TGTGCCAGCAGCGAGGCCGGGGGTACTGAAGCTTTCTTT	CASSEAGGTEAFF
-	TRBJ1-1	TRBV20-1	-	TGCAGTGCCCGAAGGGACGGGAACACTGAAGCTTTCTTT	CSARRDGNTEAFF
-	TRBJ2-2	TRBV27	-	TGTGCCAGCATGCGGGGAGGTGCCGGGGAGCTGTTTTTT	CASMRGGAGELFF
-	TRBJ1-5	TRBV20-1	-	TGCAGTGCCGAAAGGGGGGAACGTCAGCCCCAGCATTTT	CSAERGERQPQHF
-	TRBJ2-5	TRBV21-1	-	TGTGCCAGCAGGCTGCGGGGTACCGAAGAGACCCAGTACTTC	CASRLRGTEETQYF
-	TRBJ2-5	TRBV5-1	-	TGCGCCAGCAGCTTGTGGGGGGAGTGGCGTGGAGAAGAGACCCAGTACTTC	CASSLWGEWRGEETQYF
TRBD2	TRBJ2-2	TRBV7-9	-	TGTGCCATCCCCGGGGCGGGGGACCTCCGGAGGGAGCTGTTTTTT	CAIPGAGDLRRELFF
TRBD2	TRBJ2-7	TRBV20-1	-	TGCAGTGCTAGTTCGATGGGGGCCAGCGGGAGGGCCAGCCCCTACGAGCAGTACTTC	CSASSMGASGRASPYEQYF
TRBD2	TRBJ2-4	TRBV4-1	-	TGCGCCAGCAGCTCACCGACTAGCGGGAAAAAAAACATTCAGTACTTC	CASSSPTSGKKNIQYF